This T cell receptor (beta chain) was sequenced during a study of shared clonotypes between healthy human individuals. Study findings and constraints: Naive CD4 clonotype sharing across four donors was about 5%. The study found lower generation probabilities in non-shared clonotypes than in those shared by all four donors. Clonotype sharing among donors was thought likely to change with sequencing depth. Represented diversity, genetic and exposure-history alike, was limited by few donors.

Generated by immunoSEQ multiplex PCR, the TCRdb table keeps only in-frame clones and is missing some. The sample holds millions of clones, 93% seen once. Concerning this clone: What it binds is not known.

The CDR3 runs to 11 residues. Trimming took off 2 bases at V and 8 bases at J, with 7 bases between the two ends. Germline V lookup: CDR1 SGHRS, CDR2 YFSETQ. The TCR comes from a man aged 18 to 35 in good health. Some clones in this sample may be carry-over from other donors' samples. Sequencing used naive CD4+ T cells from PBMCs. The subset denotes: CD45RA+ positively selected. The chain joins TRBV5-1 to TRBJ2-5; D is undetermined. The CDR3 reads CASSFDQTQYF. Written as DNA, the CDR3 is TGCGCCAGCAGCTTCGACCAAACCCAGTACTTC.